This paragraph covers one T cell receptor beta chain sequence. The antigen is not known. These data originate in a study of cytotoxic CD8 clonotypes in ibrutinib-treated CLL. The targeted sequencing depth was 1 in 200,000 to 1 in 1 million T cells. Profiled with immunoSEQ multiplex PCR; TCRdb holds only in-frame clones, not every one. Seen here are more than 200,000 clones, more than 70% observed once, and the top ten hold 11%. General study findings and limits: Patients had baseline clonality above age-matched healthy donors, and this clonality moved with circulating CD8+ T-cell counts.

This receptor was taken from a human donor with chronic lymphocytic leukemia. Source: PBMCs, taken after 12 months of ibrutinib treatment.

CDR3 DNA: TGTGCCAGCAAAAATTGGGAAGGCCCAACCGGCACAGATACGCAGTATTTT. Encoded protein: CASKNWEGPTGTDTQYF. The gene calls are TRBV5-4 and TRBJ2-3, with D uncertain. Germline CDR1 is SGHNT and CDR2 is YYREEE (reference sequence). V was trimmed by 6 bases and J by 1 base, leaving 21 bases between them. The CDR3 is 17 amino acids.